This paragraph reports one TCR beta chain. The target antigen is unknown. The germline CDR1 and CDR2 sequences are SGHVS and FNYEAQ. The CDR3 contains 14 residues. The V end lost 5 bases, the J end lost 13 bases, and 23 bases lay between the germline ends. This specimen comes from a study of cytomegalovirus exposure and HLA in healthy donors. Study-level results: Accounts indicate the classifier identified cytomegalovirus status with strong specificity and sensitivity. Evidence from a later analysis indicated that most CMV-associated TCR beta chains looked HLA-restricted.

A multiplex PCR was run with 60 Vbeta primers and 13 Jbeta primers. Generated by immunoSEQ multiplex PCR, the TCRdb table keeps only in-frame clones and is missing some. The sample lists some 100,000 clones, around 81% occurring once. The sequencing input was PBMCs. The clonotype originates from a woman aged 25-40 years in good health and CMV-seronegative. The chain employs TRBV7-6 and TRBJ2-5; perhaps TRBD1 as D (5 bases). CDR3 nucleotides: TGTGCCAGCAGCGTCGAAGTAGGGGCCCCCTTGGGGTACTTC. Amino acids: CASSVEVGAPLGYF.